This T cell receptor (beta chain) was captured in a study of beta chain features in type 1 diabetes. Study-level points and caveats: Patients with type 1 diabetes carried fewer insertions and had more deletions at their VDJ junctions.

Of the isolated RNA, all was reverse transcribed, and so the sequenced material was expressed TCRB transcripts. The data were produced by immunoSEQ multiplex PCR, yet TCRdb's version contains in-frame clones alone and is incomplete. The sample consists of about 150,000 clones, approximately 8.4% of them appearing once. Only a few counts were recorded for this clone. Antigen unknown. This sequence originates from a woman under 30 in good health. The sequencing sample was made of central memory CD4+ T cells from blood.

CDR3 DNA sequence: TGTGCCAGCAGTACCTTGGGCAGGGGCTATGAGCAGTTCTTC. Encoded protein: CASSTLGRGYEQFF. The chain couples TRBV6-5 to TRBJ2-1; tentative D call: TRBD1 (6 bases). CDR1 is MNHEY, CDR2 SVGAGI, per germline. CDR3 length equals 14 residues. V lost 5 bases, J lost 8 bases, and 16 bases lay in between.